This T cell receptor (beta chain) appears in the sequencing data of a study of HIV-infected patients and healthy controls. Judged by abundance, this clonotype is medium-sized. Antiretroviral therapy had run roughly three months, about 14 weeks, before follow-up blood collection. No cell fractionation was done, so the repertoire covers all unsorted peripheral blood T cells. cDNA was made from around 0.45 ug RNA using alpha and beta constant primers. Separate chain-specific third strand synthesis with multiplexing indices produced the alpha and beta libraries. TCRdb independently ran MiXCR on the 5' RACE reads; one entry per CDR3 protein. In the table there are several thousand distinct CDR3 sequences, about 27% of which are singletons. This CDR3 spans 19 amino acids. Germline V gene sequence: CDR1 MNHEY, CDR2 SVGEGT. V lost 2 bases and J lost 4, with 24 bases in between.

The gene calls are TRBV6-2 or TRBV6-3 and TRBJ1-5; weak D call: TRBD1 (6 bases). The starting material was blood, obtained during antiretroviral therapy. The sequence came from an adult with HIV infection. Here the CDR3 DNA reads TGTGCCAGCAGTTACGAGAGAAGTATGGGGGCAGGTGGAAATCAGCCCCAGCATTTT. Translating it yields CASSYERSMGAGGNQPQHF.